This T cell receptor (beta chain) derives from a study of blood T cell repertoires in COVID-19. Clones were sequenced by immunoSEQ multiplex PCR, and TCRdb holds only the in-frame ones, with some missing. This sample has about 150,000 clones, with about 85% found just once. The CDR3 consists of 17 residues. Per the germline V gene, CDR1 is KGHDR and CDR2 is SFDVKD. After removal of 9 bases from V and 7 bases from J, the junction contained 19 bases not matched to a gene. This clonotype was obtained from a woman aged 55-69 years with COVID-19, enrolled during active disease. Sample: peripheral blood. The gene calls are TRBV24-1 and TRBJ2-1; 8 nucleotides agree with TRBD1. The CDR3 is CATAPGGTGFLRNEQFF. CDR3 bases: TGTGCCACCGCCCCGGGTGGGACAGGTTTTCTGAGAAATGAGCAGTTCTTC.